This T cell receptor beta chain was found in a study of blood T cell repertoires in COVID-19. Background on the study: The analysed material was cDNA or gDNA that came from T cells, B-cell-depleted T cells, or PBMCs.

Only in-frame clones appear in the TCRdb table, and some are missing; sequencing was by immunoSEQ multiplex PCR. The sample includes 250,000 or so clones, over 80% of them seen just once. CDR3 size: 15 residues. The junction had 5 bases not matched to a gene; V was cut back by 3 bases and J by 0 bases. Looked up from germline, CDR1 is SGDLS and CDR2 is YYNGEE. Categorization into cohorts depended on clinical history that participants reported. During the 2 weeks before they entered the study, exposed participants had met someone with a PCR-confirmed or clinician-diagnosed COVID-19 case. The sample holds one count of this clone.

What was sequenced was PBMCs or T cells enriched from blood (not recorded which). The V call is TRBV9, the J call TRBJ1-1; 7 bases agree with TRBD1. This clonotype was obtained from a man aged 50 or older who had been exposed to COVID-19. CDR3: CASSGQGGMNTEAFF. CDR3 DNA: TGTGCCAGCAGCGGACAGGGAGGAATGAACACTGAAGCTTTCTTT.